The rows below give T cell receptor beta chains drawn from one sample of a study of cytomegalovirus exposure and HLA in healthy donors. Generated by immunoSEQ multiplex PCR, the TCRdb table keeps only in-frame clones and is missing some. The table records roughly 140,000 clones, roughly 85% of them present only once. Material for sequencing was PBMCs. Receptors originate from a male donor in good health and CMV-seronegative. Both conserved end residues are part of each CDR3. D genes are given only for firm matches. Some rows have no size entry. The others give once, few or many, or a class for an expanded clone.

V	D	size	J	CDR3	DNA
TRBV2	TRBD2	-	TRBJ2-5	CASSEALGGTETQYF	TGTGCCAGCAGTGAAGCACTGGGAGGGACAGAGACCCAGTACTTC
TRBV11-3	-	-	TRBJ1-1	CASSSVPYEPAFF	TGTGCCAGCAGCTCCGTTCCGTACGAGCCAGCTTTCTTT
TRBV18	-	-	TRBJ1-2	CASSTGQRGYTF	TGTGCCAGCTCAACTGGACAGAGAGGCTACACCTTC
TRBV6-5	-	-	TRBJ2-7	CASSDAGQTYEQYF	TGTGCCAGCAGTGACGCGGGACAGACCTACGAGCAGTACTTC
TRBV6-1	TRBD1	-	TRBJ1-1	CASIWTGDMNTEAFF	TGTGCCAGCATCTGGACAGGGGACATGAACACTGAAGCTTTCTTT
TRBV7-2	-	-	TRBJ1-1	CASSLTPTQNTEAFF	TGTGCCAGCAGCTTAACCCCAACTCAGAACACTGAAGCTTTCTTT
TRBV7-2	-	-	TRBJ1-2	CASSLAGGNYGYTF	TGTGCCAGCAGCTTAGCAGGGGGTAACTATGGCTACACCTTC
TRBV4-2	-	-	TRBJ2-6	CASSQGPPGANVLTF	TGTGCCAGCAGCCAAGGGCCCCCTGGGGCCAACGTCCTGACTTTC
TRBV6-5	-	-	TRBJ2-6	CASSLISGANVLTF	TGTGCCAGCAGTTTAATTTCTGGGGCCAACGTCCTGACTTTC
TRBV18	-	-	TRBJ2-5	CASSRSGGSETQYF	TGTGCCAGCTCACGCTCAGGAGGAAGTGAGACCCAGTACTTC
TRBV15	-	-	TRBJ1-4	CATSRDRGSIGKLFF	TGTGCCACCAGCAGAGATAGGGGCAGTATCGGAAAACTGTTTTTT
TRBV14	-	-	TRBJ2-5	CASSPVGGMRQETQYF	TGTGCCAGCAGCCCCGTGGGGGGTATGAGACAAGAGACCCAGTACTTC
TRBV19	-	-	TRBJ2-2	CASMKKGGTGELFF	TGTGCCAGTATGAAGAAGGGCGGGACCGGGGAGCTGTTTTTT
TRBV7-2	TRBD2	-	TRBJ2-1	CASSPPGLATTSQFF	TGTGCCAGCAGCCCACCGGGACTAGCGACGACGAGTCAGTTCTTC
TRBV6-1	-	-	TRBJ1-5	CASSEAQNQPQHF	TGTGCCAGCAGTGAAGCTCAGAATCAGCCCCAGCATTTT
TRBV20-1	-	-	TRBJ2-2	CSARDSGRGFF	TGCAGTGCTAGAGATTCTGGCAGGGGTTTTTTT
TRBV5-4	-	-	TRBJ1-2	CASSFDRVYGYTF	TGTGCCAGCAGCTTTGACAGAGTCTATGGCTACACCTTC
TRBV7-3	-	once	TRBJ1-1	CASSLTQGSITEAFF	TGTGCCAGCAGCCTGACACAGGGTAGTATAACTGAAGCTTTCTTT
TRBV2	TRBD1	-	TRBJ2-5	CASSDLRDRQETQYF	TGTGCCAGCAGTGATCTCCGGGACAGACAAGAGACCCAGTACTTC
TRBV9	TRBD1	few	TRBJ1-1	CASSVDGTGYTEAFF	TGTGCCAGCAGCGTCGATGGGACAGGATACACTGAAGCTTTCTTT
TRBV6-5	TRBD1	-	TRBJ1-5	CASSPQGGGNQPQHF	TGTGCCAGCAGTCCTCAGGGGGGAGGCAATCAGCCCCAGCATTTT
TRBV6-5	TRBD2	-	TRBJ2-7	CASSYSLAEFYEQYF	TGTGCCAGCAGTTACTCACTAGCGGAGTTCTACGAGCAGTACTTC
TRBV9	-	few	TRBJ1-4	CASSANGAINEKLFF	TGTGCCAGCAGCGCCAATGGGGCTATTAATGAAAAACTGTTTTTT
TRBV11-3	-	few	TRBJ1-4	CASSLSAAFNEKLFF	TGTGCCAGCAGCCTGTCCGCGGCGTTTAATGAAAAACTGTTTTTT
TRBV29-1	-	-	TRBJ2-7	CSAYREIQGEQYF	TGCAGCGCCTACAGGGAGATTCAGGGCGAGCAGTACTTC
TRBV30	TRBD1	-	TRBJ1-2	CAWSVNQGQGHLGYTF	TGTGCCTGGAGTGTAAACCAGGGACAGGGTCATCTTGGCTACACCTTC
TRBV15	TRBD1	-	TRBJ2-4	CATSNIDRGRNIQYF	TGTGCCACCAGCAACATCGACAGGGGGCGGAACATTCAGTACTTC
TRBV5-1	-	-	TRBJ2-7	CASSLGRSGSSHEQYF	TGCGCCAGCAGCTTGGGAAGGAGTGGGTCCTCCCACGAGCAGTACTTC
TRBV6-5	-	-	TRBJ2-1	CASSYAIATDNEQFF	TGTGCCAGCAGTTACGCCATAGCGACCGACAATGAGCAGTTCTTC
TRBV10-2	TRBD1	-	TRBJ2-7	CASSGLGTDYEQYF	TGCGCCAGCAGTGGTCTAGGGACAGACTACGAGCAGTACTTC
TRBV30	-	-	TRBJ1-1	CACRTNTEAFF	TGTGCCTGCAGAACGAACACTGAAGCTTTCTTT
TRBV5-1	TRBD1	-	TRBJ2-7	CASRPGTGAYEQYF	TGCGCCAGCAGACCCGGGACAGGGGCCTACGAGCAGTACTTC